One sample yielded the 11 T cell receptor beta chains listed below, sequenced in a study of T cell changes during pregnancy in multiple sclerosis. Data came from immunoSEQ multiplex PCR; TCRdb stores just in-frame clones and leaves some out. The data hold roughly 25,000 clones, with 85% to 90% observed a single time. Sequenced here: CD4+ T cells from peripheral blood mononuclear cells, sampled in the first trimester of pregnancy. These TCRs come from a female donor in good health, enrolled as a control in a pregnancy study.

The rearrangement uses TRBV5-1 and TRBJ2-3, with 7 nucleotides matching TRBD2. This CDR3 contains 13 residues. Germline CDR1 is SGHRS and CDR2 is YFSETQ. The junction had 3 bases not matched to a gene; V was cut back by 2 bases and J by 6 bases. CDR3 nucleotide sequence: TGCGCCAGCAGCTTCCGGGGGGAGGATACGCAGTATTTT. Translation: CASSFRGEDTQYF.

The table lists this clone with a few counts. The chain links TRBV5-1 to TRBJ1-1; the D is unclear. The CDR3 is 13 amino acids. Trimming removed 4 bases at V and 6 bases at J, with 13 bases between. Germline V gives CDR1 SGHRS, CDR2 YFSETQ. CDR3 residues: CASSPHPGAEAFF. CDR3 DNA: TGCGCCAGCAGCCCCCACCCCGGTGCTGAAGCTTTCTTT.

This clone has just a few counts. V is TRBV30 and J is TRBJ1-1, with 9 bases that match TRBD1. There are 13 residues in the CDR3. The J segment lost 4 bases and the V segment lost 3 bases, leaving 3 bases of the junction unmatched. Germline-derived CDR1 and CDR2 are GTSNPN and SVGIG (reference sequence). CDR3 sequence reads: CAWSRQGGTEAFF. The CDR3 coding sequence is TGTGCCTGGAGCAGACAGGGGGGCACTGAAGCTTTCTTT.

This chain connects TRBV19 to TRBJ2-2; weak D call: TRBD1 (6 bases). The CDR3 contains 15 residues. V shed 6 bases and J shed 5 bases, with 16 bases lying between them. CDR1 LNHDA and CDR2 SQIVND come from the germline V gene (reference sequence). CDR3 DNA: TGTGCCAGTAGAGCGGACAGATCTACAACCGGGGAGCTGTTTTTT. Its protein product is CASRADRSTTGELFF.

CDR3 amino acids: CASSLGQLDGTEAFF. As DNA, the CDR3 is TGCGCCAGCAGCTTAGGACAGCTTGATGGCACTGAAGCTTTCTTT. The chain employs TRBV5-1 and TRBJ1-1; the D gene is possibly TRBD1 (6 bases). The V end was cut by 2 bases, the J end by 4 bases, with 15 bases between. The CDR3 is 15 residues long. Germline V gene lookup returns CDR1 SGHRS and CDR2 YFSETQ. The entire variable domain, with the rest obtained from reference TRBV5-1 and TRBJ1-1, is as follows: KAGVTQTPRYLIKTRGQQVTLSCSPISGHRSVSWYQQTPGQGLQFLFEYFSETQRNKGNFPGRFSGRQFSNSRSEMNVSTLELGDSALYLCASSLGQLDGTEAFFGQGTRLTVV.

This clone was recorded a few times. The CDR3 nucleotides are TGTGCCAGCACCACGGTCTGGGAGCAGTACTTC. Translated: CASTTVWEQYF. J is TRBJ2-7 and V is TRBV6-1; D not resolved. V lost 7 bases to trimming and J lost 7 bases, with 11 bases between them. Germline V gene lookup returns CDR1 MNHNS and CDR2 SASEGT. CDR3 length: 11 residues.

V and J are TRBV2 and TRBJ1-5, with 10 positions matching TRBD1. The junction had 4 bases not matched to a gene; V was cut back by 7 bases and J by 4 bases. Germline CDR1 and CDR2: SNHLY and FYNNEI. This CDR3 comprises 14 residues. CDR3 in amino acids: CASKKDRGNQPQHF. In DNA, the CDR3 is TGTGCCAGCAAGAAGGACAGGGGGAATCAGCCCCAGCATTTT.

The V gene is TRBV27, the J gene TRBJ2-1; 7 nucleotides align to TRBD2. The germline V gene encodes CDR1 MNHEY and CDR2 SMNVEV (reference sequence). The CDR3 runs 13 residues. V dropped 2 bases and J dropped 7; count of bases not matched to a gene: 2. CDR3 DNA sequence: TGTGCCAGCAGTTTACGGGGGGAAAATGAGCAGTTCTTC. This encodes CASSLRGENEQFF.

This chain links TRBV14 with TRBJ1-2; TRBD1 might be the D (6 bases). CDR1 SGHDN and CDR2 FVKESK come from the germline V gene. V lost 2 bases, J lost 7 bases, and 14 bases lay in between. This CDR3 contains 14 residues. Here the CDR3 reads CASSQLRDISGYTF. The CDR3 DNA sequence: TGTGCCAGCAGCCAACTAAGGGACATCAGTGGCTACACCTTC.

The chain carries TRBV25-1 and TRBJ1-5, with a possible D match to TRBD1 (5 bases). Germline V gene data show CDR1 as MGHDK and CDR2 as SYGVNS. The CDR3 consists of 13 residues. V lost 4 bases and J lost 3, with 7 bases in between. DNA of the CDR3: TGTGCCAGCAGTGGACAGTTCAATCAGCCCCAGCATTTT. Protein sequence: CASSGQFNQPQHF.

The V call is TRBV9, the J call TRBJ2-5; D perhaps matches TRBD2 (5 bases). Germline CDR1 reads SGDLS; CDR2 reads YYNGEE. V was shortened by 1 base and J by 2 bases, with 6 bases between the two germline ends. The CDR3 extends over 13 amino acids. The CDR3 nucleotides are TGTGCCAGCAGCGTAAGCGGACAAGAGACCCAGTACTTC. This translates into CASSVSGQETQYF.